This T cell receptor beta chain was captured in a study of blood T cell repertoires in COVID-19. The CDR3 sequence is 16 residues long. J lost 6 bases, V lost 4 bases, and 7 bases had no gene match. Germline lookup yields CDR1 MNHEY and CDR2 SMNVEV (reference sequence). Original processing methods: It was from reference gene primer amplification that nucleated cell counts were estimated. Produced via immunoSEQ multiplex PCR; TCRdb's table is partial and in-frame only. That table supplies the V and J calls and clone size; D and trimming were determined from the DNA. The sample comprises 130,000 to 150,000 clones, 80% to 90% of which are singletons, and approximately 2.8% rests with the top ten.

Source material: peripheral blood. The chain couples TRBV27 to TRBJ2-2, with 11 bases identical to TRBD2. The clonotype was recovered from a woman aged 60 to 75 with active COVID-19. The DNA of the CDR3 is TGTGCCAGCAGTTCCATTAGCGGGAGGGGCCCCGGGGAGCTGTTTTTT. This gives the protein CASSSISGRGPGELFF.